The 30 T cell receptor beta chains below come from one sample, sequenced in a study of beta chain features in type 1 diabetes. Study results and limitations: Shortening of TCRB CDR3s, moderate but significant, appeared in all four CD4+ subsets of Type 1 diabetes patients.

Antigens for these TCRs are unknown. The entirety of the isolated RNA underwent reverse transcription, so expressed TCRB transcripts were sequenced. Here immunoSEQ multiplex PCR was the method, and the copy in TCRdb shows in-frame clones only, minus some. The sample yields around 340,000 clones, approximately 9.9% seen once. The material sequenced was central memory CD4+ T cells from blood. The receptor set was obtained from a man aged 25 to 45 with type 1 diabetes.

The chain links TRBV7-2 to TRBJ2-3; D is unresolved. Germline CDR1 is SGHTA and CDR2 is FQGNSA. Trimming cost V 1 base and J 4 bases, with 12 bases left between them. The CDR3 has 15 amino acids. The CDR3: CASSLGHVEADTQYF. The DNA for the CDR3 is TGTGCCAGCAGCTTAGGACACGTCGAGGCAGATACGCAGTATTTT.

This clone was observed a handful of times. V gene TRBV7-9 combines with J gene TRBJ1-1, with D possibly TRBD1 on 6 matching bases. The CDR3 has 14 residues. Deletions cut 5 bases from V and 5 bases from J, with 15 bases between. Germline V gene sequence: CDR1 SEHNR, CDR2 FQNEAQ (reference sequence). In DNA, the CDR3 is TGTGCCAGCAGCCCGACAGGCCACCTGACTGAAGCTTTCTTT. It translates to CASSPTGHLTEAFF.

The chain uses TRBV7-2 and TRBJ2-3, with D possibly TRBD1 on 6 matching bases. This CDR3 has 14 amino acids. Germline values: CDR1 SGHTA, CDR2 FQGNSA. Trimming shortened V by 0 bases and J by 4 bases, and 8 bases separated the two germline ends. The CDR3 reads CASSLAQGPDTQYF. CDR3 bases: TGTGCCAGCAGCTTAGCCCAGGGGCCAGATACGCAGTATTTT.

This clone was detected ten times or more. At the DNA level, this CDR3 is encoded by other sequences in the same sample as well. The J gene is TRBJ2-1, the V gene TRBV7-2; no clear D. Germline CDR1 and CDR2: SGHTA and FQGNSA. Trimming pared 1 base from V and 0 bases from J, leaving 7 bases between. The CDR3 loop spans 15 amino acids. The CDR3 spells CASSLDSSSYNEQFF. The CDR3 bases are TGTGCCAGCAGCTTAGACTCCAGCTCCTACAATGAGCAGTTCTTC.

CDR3 DNA sequence: TGTGCCAGCAGTTCTCAGGTTAGCAATCAGCCCCAGCATTTT. Its protein is CASSSQVSNQPQHF. The chain joins TRBV6-1 to TRBJ1-5; D is unresolved. CDR1 is MNHNS and CDR2 is SASEGT in the germline V gene. This CDR3 is built from 14 residues. V lost 5 bases and J 0 bases, leaving 8 bases between the germline ends.

This CDR3 is CSVPIAGGPTDTQYF. DNA of the CDR3: TGCAGCGTTCCAATAGCGGGGGGGCCCACAGATACGCAGTATTTT. V gene TRBV29-1 combines with J gene TRBJ2-3; TRBD2 matches at 11 bases. With 5 bases clipped from V and 2 bases from J, the junction kept 6 bases outside the gene matches. There are 15 residues in the CDR3. Germline CDR1 and CDR2: SQVTM and ANQGSEA.

This clone was seen more than once but under ten times. This chain connects TRBV28 to TRBJ2-1, with TRBD2 matching 8 bases. The ends lost 8 bases at V and 2 bases at J; junction bases unmatched: 5. The germline V gene encodes CDR1 MDHEN and CDR2 SYDVKM. The CDR3 consists of 14 residues. The CDR3 protein is CASLSAGAYNEQFF. CDR3 sequence (DNA): TGTGCCAGCTTGTCAGCGGGGGCCTACAATGAGCAGTTCTTC.

This clone was picked up a small number of times. This chain joins TRBV30 and TRBJ1-1; TRBD1 aligns across 11 bases. This CDR3 has 12 residues. Germline V lookup: CDR1 GTSNPN, CDR2 SVGIG (reference sequence). V lost 4 bases and J lost 11; bases outside the gene matches: 6. CDR3 sequence reads: CAWIGTGGKAFF. CDR3 sequence (DNA): TGTGCCTGGATCGGGACAGGGGGGAAGGCTTTCTTT. The full variable domain, with the rest looked up from reference TRBV30 and TRBJ1-1, is SQTIHQWPATLVQPVGSPLSLECTVEGTSNPNLYWYRQAAGRGLQLLFYSVGIGQISSEVPQNLSASRPQDRQFILSSKKLLLSDSGFYLCAWIGTGGKAFFGQGTRLTVV.

The chain uses TRBV19 and TRBJ2-2, with D perhaps matching TRBD2 (5 bases). The CDR3 has 13 amino acids. The V gene's germline CDR1 is LNHDA and CDR2 SQIVND (reference sequence). Trimming pared 4 bases from V and 4 bases from J, leaving 7 bases between. The CDR3 DNA sequence: TGTGCCAGTAGTACAAGCGGCACCGGGGAGCTGTTTTTT. Protein sequence: CASSTSGTGELFF.

On this clone itself: This sample also contains other DNA sequences that code for the same CDR3. The V and J genes are TRBV7-2 and TRBJ2-7; TRBD1 aligns across 7 bases. Germline CDR1 and CDR2: SGHTA and FQGNSA. The CDR3 extends over 13 amino acids. With V trimmed by 5 bases and J by 6 bases, 7 bases remained unmatched. CDR3 DNA sequence: TGTGCCAGCAGCCCTCGACAGGGAAGCGAGCAGTACTTC. Its protein product is CASSPRQGSEQYF.

The gene calls are TRBV29-1 and TRBJ1-1; no firm D call. The germline V and J ends were trimmed by 3 bases and 0 bases, with 8 bases remaining between them. The CDR3 is made up of 13 amino acids. Germline V gene data show CDR1 as SQVTM and CDR2 as ANQGSEA. In DNA form, the CDR3 reads TGCAGCGTTGAGGATCATATGAACACTGAAGCTTTCTTT. Translation gives CSVEDHMNTEAFF. The full variable domain, its missing parts supplied by reference TRBV29-1 and TRBJ1-1, is SAVISQKPSRDICQRGTSLTIQCQVDSQVTMMFWYRQQPGQSLTLIATANQGSEATYESGFVIDKFPISRPNLTFSTLTVSNMSPEDSSIYLCSVEDHMNTEAFFGQGTRLTVV.

V gene TRBV7-9 combines with J gene TRBJ1-2, with a possible D match to TRBD1 (5 bases). Trimming removed 1 base at V and 5 bases at J, with 11 bases between. The CDR3 loop spans 14 amino acids. Germline CDR1 is SEHNR and CDR2 is FQNEAQ (reference sequence). The DNA for the CDR3 is TGTGCCAGCAGCTTAGAGGAGGGGCTGTATGGCTACACCTTC. This encodes CASSLEEGLYGYTF. Full variable domain (outside the CDR3, taken from reference TRBV7-9 and TRBJ1-2): DTGVSQNPRHKITKRGQNVTFRCDPISEHNRLYWYRQTLGQGPEFLTYFQNEAQLEKSRLLSDRFSAERPKGSFSTLEIQRTEQGDSAMYLCASSLEEGLYGYTFGSGTRLTVV.

This clone was observed a few times. The genes are TRBV6-1 and TRBJ2-1; 8 bases align to TRBD1. This CDR3 is built from 11 residues. J lost 9 bases, V lost 11 bases, and 6 bases had no gene match. Germline lookup yields CDR1 MNHNS and CDR2 SASEGT. CDR3 DNA: TGTGCCGGACAGGGTTGGAGTGAGCAGTTCTTC. Its translation: CAGQGWSEQFF.

This chain connects TRBV7-2 to TRBJ1-2; 9 bases agree with TRBD1. The CDR3 totals 15 residues. The V and J ends lost 5 bases and 5 bases, in that order; junction bases with no gene match: 9. In germline, CDR1 is SGHTA, CDR2 FQGNSA. The CDR3 loop reads CASSPSTGGGYGYTF. The DNA of the CDR3 is TGTGCCAGCAGCCCCTCCACAGGGGGCGGGTATGGCTACACCTTC.

As for this clone: A much more abundant neighbour one base away suggests this may be a read error. This chain uses TRBV14 with TRBJ2-3, with D unresolved. In germline, CDR1 is SGHDN, CDR2 FVKESK. The CDR3 runs 13 residues. V was shortened by 1 base and J by 0 bases, with 2 bases between the two germline ends. The CDR3 nucleotides are TGTGCCAGCAGCCAAGCTAGCACAGATACGCAGTATTTT. It is translated as CASSQASTDTQYF. Together with reference TRBV14 and TRBJ2-3, the CDR3 gives the full variable domain: EAGVTQFPSHSVIEKGQTVTLRCDPISGHDNLYWYRRVMGKEIKFLLHFVKESKQDESGMPNNRFLAERTGGTYSTLKVQPAELEDSGVYFCASSQASTDTQYFGPGTRLTVL.

J is TRBJ2-5 and V is TRBV29-1; weak D call: TRBD2 (8 bases). CDR1 and CDR2 from the germline V gene are SQVTM and ANQGSEA. The CDR3 is made up of 15 amino acids. The ends were cut back, 7 bases at V and 2 bases at J, with 20 bases in the middle. CDR3 residues: CSGKTGQRGQETQYF. DNA of the CDR3: TGCAGCGGAAAGACGGGACAGCGGGGGCAAGAGACCCAGTACTTC. Full variable domain (remainder filled in from reference TRBV29-1 and TRBJ2-5): SAVISQKPSRDICQRGTSLTIQCQVDSQVTMMFWYRQQPGQSLTLIATANQGSEATYESGFVIDKFPISRPNLTFSTLTVSNMSPEDSSIYLCSGKTGQRGQETQYFGPGTRLLVL.

The chain couples TRBV7-7 to TRBJ2-2; D not certain. The ends were cut back, 4 bases at V and 0 bases at J, with 6 bases in the middle. The germline CDR1 and CDR2 sequences are SSHAT and FNYEAQ (reference sequence). The CDR3 covers 14 residues. The CDR3 DNA reads as TGTGCCAGCAGCTCTTCCTCGAACACCGGGGAGCTGTTTTTT. Translating gives CASSSSSNTGELFF.

The CDR3 nucleotides read TGCGCCAGCAGCCAACAGGGATCTAATGAAAAACTGTTTTTT. Translating gives CASSQQGSNEKLFF. This sequence joins TRBV5-1 and TRBJ1-4, with a possible D match to TRBD1 (6 bases). CDR3 length: 14 residues. Looked up from germline, CDR1 is SGHRS and CDR2 is YFSETQ. Trimming removed 4 bases at V and 3 bases at J, with 10 bases between.

The chain employs TRBV6-6 and TRBJ2-3; D might be TRBD2 (6 bases). V lost 8 bases, J lost 2 bases, and 14 bases lay in between. Germline V gene data show CDR1 as MNHNY and CDR2 as SVGAGI (reference sequence). This CDR3 comprises 14 residues. The CDR3, as DNA: TGTGCCAGCGTCCCTAGGAGGGCCACAGATACGCAGTATTTT. This sequence encodes CASVPRRATDTQYF.

This clone was recorded a few times. The chain is built from TRBV7-9 and TRBJ1-2, with TRBD1 matching over 8 bases. V shed 4 bases, J shed 4 bases, and the junction held 2 bases outside the gene matches. The CDR3 has 13 amino acids. Germline V lookup: CDR1 SEHNR, CDR2 FQNEAQ (reference sequence). CDR3 bases: TGTGCCAGCAGCTCGGACAGGGCCTATGGCTACACCTTC. Translating gives CASSSDRAYGYTF.

In its sample, this clone was seen a few times. A much larger clone differs from this one at a single base, so this may be a read error. This same CDR3 is encoded by further DNA sequences in the sample. The V and J genes are TRBV7-2 and TRBJ2-1, with no clear D. CDR1 is SGHTA, CDR2 FQGNSA, per germline. V lost 1 base and J 0 bases, leaving 7 bases between the germline ends. CDR3 length equals 15 residues. The CDR3 is CASSLDPSSYNEQFF. CDR3 sequence (DNA): TGTGCCAGCAGCTTAGACCCCAGCTCCTACAATGAGCAGTTCTTC.

This clone was found a few times. This chain links TRBV14 with TRBJ2-7; 9 bases map to TRBD1. V dropped 1 base and J dropped 5; count of bases not matched to a gene: 9. This CDR3 contains 16 residues. CDR1 SGHDN and CDR2 FVKESK come from the germline V gene. CDR3 sequence (DNA): TGTGCCAGCAGCCAAGGGTTCTGGGACAGGGCCAACGAGCAGTACTTC. Amino acids: CASSQGFWDRANEQYF.

This clone occurred a few times. This chain joins TRBV7-9 and TRBJ1-4; no definite D call. With 7 bases removed from V and 1 base from J, the gap between germline ends came to 10 bases. In germline, CDR1 is SEHNR, CDR2 FQNEAQ (reference sequence). CDR3 length: 14 residues. The CDR3 here is CASTLLGTNEKLFF. CDR3 in DNA: TGTGCCAGCACCCTACTGGGAACTAATGAAAAACTGTTTTTT.

V gene TRBV11-2 combines with J gene TRBJ2-1; TRBD2 agrees at 11 bases. The CDR3 runs to 15 residues. Germline V gene lookup returns CDR1 SGHAT and CDR2 FQNNGV. V shed 5 bases and J 7 bases; nucleotides not matched to a gene: 7. CDR3 bases: TGTGCCAGCAGCCGACTAGCGGGGTCTACTAATGAGCAGTTCTTC. Amino acids: CASSRLAGSTNEQFF.

This clone was counted a few times. Relative to the germline gene, one junction end is altered; a read error may explain this. The V gene is TRBV28, the J gene TRBJ2-3, with D possibly matching TRBD1 (5 bases). Germline CDR1 and CDR2: MDHEN and SYDVKM. This CDR3 is built from 14 residues. The DNA of the CDR3 is TGTGCCAGTAGTTTATCTCGGACACCAGATACGCAGTATTTT. Protein sequence: CASSLSRTPDTQYF.

This clone was detected a few times. The chain combines TRBV27 with TRBJ1-2; the D gene is possibly TRBD1 (6 bases). Germline assignment: CDR1 MNHEY and CDR2 SMNVEV (reference sequence). The CDR3 contains 15 residues. Trimming shortened V by 2 bases and J by 6 bases, and 16 bases separated the two germline ends. The CDR3 loop is CASSLMGAASDGYTF. The CDR3 DNA sequence: TGTGCCAGCAGTTTAATGGGGGCGGCGTCGGATGGCTACACCTTC.

This clone was recorded many times. V is TRBV7-2 and J is TRBJ2-7, with D tentatively TRBD2 (6 bases). CDR3 length equals 15 residues. The germline V gene has CDR1 SGHTA and CDR2 FQGNSA. V lost 7 bases and J 7 bases, leaving 23 bases between the germline ends. CDR3 amino acids: CASTVQVQEGGEQYF. As DNA, the CDR3 is TGTGCCAGCACCGTACAGGTACAGGAGGGAGGAGAGCAGTACTTC.

This clone was detected a few times. V usage is TRBV18 and J usage is TRBJ1-5, with no clear D. Germline assignment: CDR1 KGHSH and CDR2 LQKENI. Trimming cost V 2 bases and J 7 bases, with 15 bases left between them. CDR3 size: 15 residues. CDR3 coding DNA: TGTGCCAGCTCACCAGAGGGCATCGGAACCCAGCCCCAGCATTTT. Its protein is CASSPEGIGTQPQHF.

This chain joins TRBV2 and TRBJ1-6; 10 bases map to TRBD1. This CDR3 spans 16 amino acids. The V gene end was trimmed by 5 bases and the J gene end by 6 bases; junction bases not matched to a gene: 7. Per germline, CDR1 SNHLY and CDR2 FYNNEI. DNA for the CDR3: TGTGCCAGCAGTCGACAGGGGGCAACCCTTAATTCACCCCTCCACTTT. Translating it yields CASSRQGATLNSPLHF.

This clone was observed a few times. This chain links TRBV2 with TRBJ2-2, with D perhaps matching TRBD2 (5 bases). Germline CDR1 SNHLY, CDR2 FYNNEI. The V gene lost 7 bases and the J gene lost 3 bases, with 6 bases spanning the gap. The CDR3 covers 12 residues. The CDR3 region is CASTGDTGELFF. The DNA of the CDR3 is TGTGCCAGCACCGGGGACACCGGGGAGCTGTTTTTT.